This T cell receptor (beta chain) was profiled in a study of regulatory T cells in long-lasting Graves disease. About the research overall: Positivity for TSH receptor antibodies plus over 5 years of antithyroid drugs meant persistent Graves' disease. General study results and limits: Newly diagnosed Graves' patients had higher TCR diversity than persistent ones. Repertoires from persistent disease leaned toward TRBV28, TRBJ1-2 and TRBJ2-5. Sample size, which was small, may have reduced accuracy.

Specified time point: persistent/refractory GD, antithyroid drugs over 5 years with positive TRAb. TCR sequences were obtained from RNA taken from PBMCs. The CDR3 runs to 16 residues. Deletions cut 5 bases from V and 1 base from J, with 17 bases between. Germline CDR1 MNHEY, CDR2 SMNVEV (reference sequence). Arm-PCR with iRepertoire HTBI primers amplified the CDR3 regions for these TCR beta libraries. TCRdb passed the multiplex PCR reads through MiXCR, listing each CDR3 protein once. The sample includes 400,000 to 500,000 distinct CDR3 sequences, around 20% of them seen just once. To note about this clonotype: The antigen remains unidentified.

The receptor was derived from a female donor with Graves disease. The specimen was peripheral blood mononuclear cells (PBMCs), collected when the disease was refractory, from a patient treated with antithyroid drugs. The chain has TRBV27 and TRBJ1-1, with a possible D match to TRBD1 (5 bases). This chain's CDR3 is CASSHTRTLANTEAFF. CDR3 bases: TGTGCCAGCAGTCACACCCGGACATTGGCGAACACTGAAGCTTTCTTT.